The 17 T cell receptor beta chains given below trace back to one sample, sequenced in a study of blood T cell repertoires in COVID-19. The data were produced by immunoSEQ multiplex PCR, yet TCRdb's version contains in-frame clones alone and is incomplete. The repertoire has approximately 450,000 clones, 70% to 90% of them found once; the top ten carry roughly 1.9%. The sequenced sample consisted of PBMCs or T cells enriched from blood (not recorded which). These TCRs come from a woman between 18 and 29 years old with acute COVID-19.

This clone was seen once. The chain combines TRBV2 with TRBJ2-2; D perhaps matches TRBD1 (6 bases). Deletions cut 7 bases from V and 2 bases from J, with 14 bases between. Germline V gene sequence: CDR1 SNHLY, CDR2 FYNNEI. This CDR3 has 15 residues. The CDR3 DNA follows: TGTGCCAGCATTAGAACAGGGCCTAACACCGGGGAGCTGTTTTTT. This translates into CASIRTGPNTGELFF.

The genes are TRBV12-3 or TRBV12-4 and TRBJ1-3; D call uncertain. Trimming removed 5 bases from V and 4 bases from J, with 3 bases in between. The CDR3 is made up of 11 amino acids. CDR3 DNA: TGTGCCAGCAGTCTGGGAAACACCATATATTTT. It specifies CASSLGNTIYF.

The J gene is TRBJ2-1, the V gene TRBV12-3 or TRBV12-4, with a tentative D call TRBD2 (6 bases). The CDR3 length is 13 residues. Trimming removed 3 bases at V and 8 bases at J, with 11 bases between. In nucleotides, the CDR3 is TGTGCCAGCAGTTTTAGACTAGGCGATGAGCAGTTCTTC. Translation gives CASSFRLGDEQFF.

The J gene is TRBJ2-1, the V gene TRBV7-9; 7 bases align to TRBD2. This CDR3 comprises 16 residues. Germline V gene sequence: CDR1 SEHNR, CDR2 FQNEAQ (reference sequence). The V gene end was trimmed by 5 bases and the J gene end by 0 bases; junction bases not matched to a gene: 7. The DNA of the CDR3 is TGTGCCAGCAGCGGGGCGCGGGGGAGCTCCTACAATGAGCAGTTCTTC. Translated, it gives CASSGARGSSYNEQFF.

CDR3 DNA: TGCAGCGTTGAAGATGCAGGGTCGGGCTATGGCTACACCTTC. It codes for CSVEDAGSGYGYTF. The rearrangement joins TRBV29-1 to TRBJ1-2; the D gene is possibly TRBD1 (5 bases). Trimming shortened V by 0 bases and J by 4 bases, and 12 bases separated the two germline ends. Germline V gene lookup returns CDR1 SQVTM and CDR2 ANQGSEA. The CDR3 extends over 14 amino acids.

J is TRBJ2-2 and V is TRBV9; 9 positions match TRBD2. This CDR3 has 16 amino acids. Per the germline V gene, CDR1 is SGDLS and CDR2 is YYNGEE. The ends lost 4 bases at V and 5 bases at J; junction bases unmatched: 9. The CDR3 region is CASSPTPGLATGELFF. The CDR3 coding sequence is TGTGCCAGCAGCCCGACGCCGGGACTAGCAACCGGGGAGCTGTTTTTT.

The chain employs TRBV20-1 and TRBJ2-1, with a weak D call TRBD2 (5 bases). The CDR3 covers 9 residues. From germline, CDR1 is DFQATT and CDR2 SNEGSKA (reference sequence). Written as DNA, the CDR3 is TGCAGACTCCCGGGGGAGCAGTTCTTC. Translating it yields CRLPGEQFF.

This clone came up once. The chain joins TRBV27 to TRBJ2-5, with 8 bases matching TRBD2. This CDR3 spans 15 amino acids. V was pared by 3 bases and J by 3 bases, with 6 bases of the junction left unmatched. Germline-derived CDR1 and CDR2 are MNHEY and SMNVEV (reference sequence). CDR3 loop: CASSFGTRGKETQYF. CDR3 nucleotide sequence: TGTGCCAGCAGTTTCGGGACTAGGGGTAAAGAGACCCAGTACTTC.

The V call is TRBV27, the J call TRBJ2-2; 7 bases are a match to TRBD2. Germline V CDR1 and CDR2: MNHEY, SMNVEV (reference sequence). The CDR3 contains 15 residues. Trimming removed 3 bases from V and 5 bases from J; junction bases left unmatched: 6. Here the CDR3 reads CASSFGGTGTGELFF. For the CDR3, the DNA is TGTGCCAGCAGTTTCGGGGGGACTGGGACCGGGGAGCTGTTTTTT.

This clone was detected once. CDR3 DNA: TGTGCCAGCAGCTCTTTAGCGGGGGGGCGCAATGAGCAGTTCTTC. It translates to CASSSLAGGRNEQFF. V is TRBV11-2 and J is TRBJ2-1; TRBD2 aligns across 11 bases. Trimming removed 4 bases from V and 6 bases from J; junction bases left unmatched: 5. The germline V gene has CDR1 SGHAT and CDR2 FQNNGV. The CDR3 extends over 15 amino acids.

The chain recombines TRBV29-1 with TRBJ2-7, with 9 bases aligning to TRBD1. The J segment lost 0 bases and the V segment lost 1 base, leaving 4 bases of the junction unmatched. CDR1 is SQVTM and CDR2 is ANQGSEA in the germline V gene. The CDR3 is 15 amino acids. CDR3 protein: CSVEGWTGASYEQYF. The DNA for the CDR3 is TGCAGCGTTGAAGGTTGGACAGGGGCCTCCTACGAGCAGTACTTC.

The rearrangement links TRBV24-1 to TRBJ2-1; 8 bases map to TRBD2. Germline V lookup: CDR1 KGHDR, CDR2 SFDVKD. V was pared by 3 bases and J by 5 bases, with 5 bases of the junction left unmatched. The CDR3 has 15 amino acids. Here the CDR3 DNA reads TGTGCCACCAGTGATGTGAGCGGGGGAGACAATGAGCAGTTCTTC. The encoded protein is CATSDVSGGDNEQFF.

This sequence joins TRBV30 and TRBJ2-7; possibly TRBD1 for D (6 bases). Germline V lookup: CDR1 GTSNPN, CDR2 SVGIG (reference sequence). There are 15 residues in the CDR3. Trimming removed 0 bases from V and 2 bases from J, with 14 bases in between. This CDR3 is CAWSVAGTNTYEQYF. In nucleotides, the CDR3 is TGTGCCTGGAGTGTTGCCGGGACAAACACCTACGAGCAGTACTTC.

The chain employs TRBV7-2 and TRBJ2-5; 10 positions match TRBD1. CDR1 SGHTA and CDR2 FQGNSA come from the germline V gene. The J segment lost 5 bases and the V segment lost 6 bases, leaving 6 bases of the junction unmatched. The CDR3 spans 14 residues. The DNA of the CDR3 is TGTGCCAGCAGGAGACAGGGGGCGGTCGAGACCCAGTACTTC. Translation: CASRRQGAVETQYF.

The genes are TRBV19 and TRBJ2-1, with 11 positions matching TRBD2. CDR3 length: 15 amino acids. Germline-derived CDR1 and CDR2 are LNHDA and SQIVND (reference sequence). The trim removed 2 bases at V and 8 bases at J, leaving 5 bases unmatched. This chain's CDR3 is CASSITSGSGHEQFF. CDR3 nucleotide sequence: TGTGCCAGTAGTATAACTAGCGGGAGCGGTCATGAGCAGTTCTTC.

CDR3 sequence: CASSPTPGLGGTDTQYF. The CDR3 nucleotides are TGTGCCAGCAGTCCAACTCCGGGACTAGGCGGCACAGATACGCAGTATTTT. V is TRBV7-8 and J is TRBJ2-3, with 8 bases fitting TRBD2. This CDR3 contains 17 residues. CDR1 SGHVS and CDR2 FQNEAQ come from the germline V gene. V was clipped by 6 bases and J by 1 base; unmatched bases: 12.

The chain combines TRBV3-1 (or the pseudogene TRBV3-2) with TRBJ2-3; 10 nucleotides align to TRBD2. The germline V gene has CDR1 LGHDT and CDR2 YNNKEL (reference sequence). The CDR3 loop spans 17 amino acids. The ends lost 1 base at V and 2 bases at J; junction bases unmatched: 6. DNA of the CDR3: TGTGCCAGCAGCCAAGGCCCAGCGGGGGGGTTCACAGATACGCAGTATTTT. It specifies CASSQGPAGGFTDTQYF.